A single sample is the source of the 5 T cell receptor beta chains below, sequenced in a study of early T cells in non-severe SARS-CoV-2 infection. TCRdb called the 5' RACE reads again in MiXCR, with one record for every CDR3 protein. The table lists 35,000 to 45,000 distinct CDR3 sequences, approximately 6.2% of them singletons. The specimen comprised whole blood, sampled at baseline. These TCRs come from an adult who was a healthcare worker with PCR-confirmed SARS-CoV-2 infection or an uninfected control (not recorded which).

This clonotype was found many times. This chain connects TRBV20-1 to TRBJ1-2; 9 bases line up with TRBD1. Germline loops: CDR1 DFQATT, CDR2 SNEGSKA (reference sequence). The CDR3 loop spans 15 amino acids. V dropped 3 bases and J dropped 5; count of bases not matched to a gene: 10. The CDR3 reads CSASRDRDTGYGYTF. DNA of the CDR3: TGCAGTGCTAGCCGGGACAGGGACACTGGGTATGGCTACACCTTC.

This clonotype appeared many times. The chain carries TRBV6-1 and TRBJ1-2; D unresolved. The CDR3 is 14 residues long. Trimming removed 4 bases from V and 8 bases from J, with 17 bases in between. Germline values: CDR1 MNHNS, CDR2 SASEGT. As DNA, the CDR3 is TGTGCCAGCAGTGCTCGACCCTCCGATAGAGGCTACACCTTC. Protein product: CASSARPSDRGYTF.

This clonotype was seen many times. This chain links TRBV27 with TRBJ1-2, with D unresolved. Deletions cut 0 bases from V and 3 bases from J, with 14 bases between. The CDR3 sequence is 16 residues long. Looked up from germline, CDR1 is MNHEY and CDR2 is SMNVEV (reference sequence). The CDR3 here is CASSLSNVPGHYGYTF. Written as DNA, the CDR3 is TGTGCCAGCAGTTTATCGAATGTTCCAGGTCACTATGGCTACACCTTC.

In its sample, this clonotype was seen many times. This sequence joins TRBV6-4 and TRBJ2-1; D possibly corresponds to TRBD2 (6 bases). V was cut by 2 bases and J by 8 bases, with 10 bases left in between. Germline CDR1 reads MRHNA; CDR2 reads SNTAGT. The CDR3 totals 13 residues. The CDR3 reads CASSDRDFDEQFF. CDR3 coding DNA: TGTGCCAGCAGTGACCGGGACTTTGATGAGCAGTTCTTC.

There are a few counts of this clonotype. V usage is TRBV11-3 and J usage is TRBJ2-3, with D possibly being TRBD2 (7 bases). Trimming stripped 5 bases from V and 1 base from J, with 16 bases between. The CDR3 spans 16 residues. Germline values: CDR1 SGHNT, CDR2 YENEEA. The CDR3 protein is CASSLGGGVGTDTQYF. DNA for the CDR3: TGTGCCAGCAGCCTAGGGGGAGGGGTCGGCACAGATACGCAGTATTTT.